Listed here is a single T cell receptor (beta chain). Original processing methods: For nucleated cells, counts were estimated from reference gene primer amplification. Method: immunoSEQ multiplex PCR; TCRdb's copy keeps in-frame clones and lacks some. V, J and clone size are those of that table, while D and trimming were read from the DNA. This table has about 91,000 clones, about four fifths appearing once. The data originate from a study of blood T cell repertoires in COVID-19. Study overall: Both acute and convalescent COVID-19 samples were obtained from the United States, Italy and Spain. From T cells, B-cell-depleted T cells, or PBMCs came the material, which was cDNA or gDNA.

The V end lost 7 bases, the J end lost 0 bases, and 19 bases lay between the germline ends. Germline CDR1 and CDR2: MGHDK and SYGVNS. The CDR3 length is 16 residues. The source of this sequence is a woman of 80 years or more with acute or convalescent COVID-19. The V call is TRBV25-1, the J call TRBJ2-7, with a tentative D call TRBD2 (6 bases). The sample comprised peripheral blood. As DNA, the CDR3 is TGTGCCAGCACCGCCGTGGGGGGAACTCGCTCCTACGAGCAGTACTTC. Protein sequence: CASTAVGGTRSYEQYF.